A single sample gave rise to the 20 T cell receptor beta chains below, sequenced in a study of T cells in Graves' hyperthyroidism and ophthalmopathy. RNA transcripts served as the template for amplifying TCR beta CDR3 regions. With the HTBI primer set, the TCR CDR3 went through a first round of RT-PCR. TCRdb fed the multiplex PCR reads into MiXCR, producing one record per CDR3 protein. The sample lists about 500,000 distinct CDR3 sequences; about 46% were seen once. Sequenced sample: peripheral blood or thyroid tissue (not recorded which). These receptors were obtained from an adult woman with Graves' disease, either hyperthyroidism or ophthalmopathy (not recorded which).

This clonotype was counted a single time. The chain employs TRBV7-9 and TRBJ1-1, with D unclear. The germline CDR1 and CDR2 sequences are SEHNR and FQNEAQ (reference sequence). CDR3 length equals 11 residues. Trimming cost V 7 bases and J 6 bases, with 9 bases left between them. The CDR3 DNA reads as TGTGCCAGCAACGTGGAGGCTGAAGCTTTCTTT. Translated: CASNVEAEAFF.

The V and J genes are TRBV7-2 and TRBJ2-5, with a weak D call TRBD1 (7 bases). Germline V lookup: CDR1 SGHTA, CDR2 FQGNSA. The germline V and J ends were trimmed by 6 bases and 1 base, with 27 bases remaining between them. This CDR3 region has 19 residues. The CDR3 bases are TGTGCCAGCAGACCAGGGGGTACCGGGGGCGCAAAGGGCCAAGAGACCCAGTACTTC. Translation: CASRPGGTGGAKGQETQYF.

This chain joins TRBV6-1 and TRBJ1-5; D is undetermined. CDR1 and CDR2 from the germline V gene are MNHNS and SASEGT. The CDR3 is made up of 12 amino acids. With 4 bases removed from V and 5 bases from J, the gap between germline ends came to 6 bases. CDR3 DNA: TGTGCCAGCAGTGGGGCCCATCAGCCCCAGCATTTT. This gives the protein CASSGAHQPQHF.

This clonotype was recorded a few times. One end of the junction varies from germline; a read error may be responsible. This chain joins TRBV7-9 and TRBJ2-7; D is uncertain. The germline gives CDR1 SEHNR, CDR2 FQNEAQ (reference sequence). The CDR3 spans 11 residues. CDR3 nucleotides: TGTGCCGGCAGCTCGTACTACGAGCAGTACTTC. Translated, it gives CAGSSYYEQYF.

This clonotype occurred many times. This chain uses TRBV24-1 with TRBJ1-1; TRBD1 is a possible D gene (5 bases). The CDR3 has 14 residues. V was cut by 7 bases and J by 0 bases, with 11 bases left in between. Looked up from germline, CDR1 is KGHDR and CDR2 is SFDVKD. In DNA, the CDR3 is TGTGCCACCAGACCCCTGGACATGAACACTGAAGCTTTCTTT. The encoded protein is CATRPLDMNTEAFF.

There are many counts of this clonotype. The chain combines TRBV7-3 with TRBJ2-7, with 7 bases aligning to TRBD1. V lost 6 bases and J lost 0; bases outside the gene matches: 11. Germline CDR1 reads SGHTA; CDR2 reads FQGTGA. The CDR3 has 16 amino acids. This chain's CDR3 is CASSPFGQESSYEQYF. The DNA of the CDR3 is TGTGCCAGCAGTCCGTTTGGACAGGAGAGCTCCTACGAGCAGTACTTC.

The rearrangement links TRBV29-1 to TRBJ1-2; maybe TRBD1 (6 bases). The CDR3 spans 13 residues. CDR1 SQVTM and CDR2 ANQGSEA come from the germline V gene. V shed 7 bases and J shed 4 bases, with 16 bases lying between them. This chain's CDR3 is CSALDSFIYGYTF. The CDR3 DNA follows: TGCAGCGCTTTGGACAGCTTTATCTATGGCTACACCTTC. The complete variable domain, with remaining parts taken from reference TRBV29-1 and TRBJ1-2, reads SAVISQKPSRDICQRGTSLTIQCQVDSQVTMMFWYRQQPGQSLTLIATANQGSEATYESGFVIDKFPISRPNLTFSTLTVSNMSPEDSSIYLCSALDSFIYGYTFGSGTRLTVV.

The gene calls are TRBV12-3 or TRBV12-4 and TRBJ1-2; no clear D. The CDR3 loop spans 14 amino acids. Trimming shortened V by 6 bases and J by 0 bases, and 11 bases separated the two germline ends. Here the CDR3 reads CASSPWDANYGYTF. The CDR3 region has the DNA TGTGCCAGCAGCCCTTGGGATGCTAACTATGGCTACACCTTC.

On this clonotype: This clone may be a read error of a much larger clone one base away. This sequence joins TRBV7-9 and TRBJ1-2, with 8 positions matching TRBD1. Looked up from germline, CDR1 is SEHNR and CDR2 is FQNEAQ (reference sequence). CDR3 size: 14 residues. The CDR3 region is CASSSWDRPYGCTF. In DNA, the CDR3 is TGTGCCAGCAGCTCGTGGGACAGGCCTTATGGCTGCACCTTC.

This sequence joins TRBV29-1 and TRBJ1-2; 11 bases match TRBD1. The CDR3 sequence is 12 residues long. Germline CDR1 and CDR2: SQVTM and ANQGSEA. Trimming removed 5 bases from V and 7 bases from J; junction bases left unmatched: 3. This CDR3 is CSVPDRGLGYTF. CDR3 in DNA: TGCAGCGTTCCGGACAGGGGGCTTGGCTACACCTTC. Filled out from reference TRBV29-1 and TRBJ1-2, the complete variable domain reads SAVISQKPSRDICQRGTSLTIQCQVDSQVTMMFWYRQQPGQSLTLIATANQGSEATYESGFVIDKFPISRPNLTFSTLTVSNMSPEDSSIYLCSVPDRGLGYTFGSGTRLTVV.

This chain links TRBV25-1 with TRBJ1-1; no definite D call. Germline V gene data show CDR1 as MGHDK and CDR2 as SYGVNS. The ends were cut back, 5 bases at V and 3 bases at J, with 10 bases in the middle. The CDR3 length is 13 residues. Written as DNA, the CDR3 is TGTGCCAGCAGTAGGGCCGGGGACACTGAAGCTTTCTTT. It yields the protein CASSRAGDTEAFF.

The V gene is TRBV20-1, the J gene TRBJ1-5; D uncertain. From germline, CDR1 is DFQATT and CDR2 SNEGSKA (reference sequence). The CDR3 sequence is 14 residues long. V was clipped by 3 bases and J by 3 bases, with 12 bases between them. In nucleotides, the CDR3 is TGCAGTGCTAGCTCGACGAGAGACAATCAGCCCCAGCATTTT. Translated, it gives CSASSTRDNQPQHF.

In its sample, this clonotype was seen many times. V and J are TRBV19 and TRBJ2-2; tentative D call: TRBD1 (7 bases). The CDR3 length is 14 residues. Trimming took off 9 bases at V and 6 bases at J, with 17 bases between the two ends. The V gene's germline CDR1 is LNHDA and CDR2 SQIVND (reference sequence). The CDR3 coding sequence is TGTGCCAGCAGGGGGGACCCAAGGGCCGGGGAGCTGTTTTTT. It codes for CASRGDPRAGELFF.

This clonotype was counted ten times or more. The chain is built from TRBV9 and TRBJ2-5; tentatively, D is TRBD1 (6 bases). The germline V gene encodes CDR1 SGDLS and CDR2 YYNGEE. CDR3 length: 16 amino acids. Trimming took off 4 bases at V and 0 bases at J, with 16 bases between the two ends. The CDR3 loop is CASSLQGRAYQETQYF. CDR3 nucleotide sequence: TGTGCCAGCAGCCTCCAGGGGCGGGCCTACCAAGAGACCCAGTACTTC.

This clonotype has a count of ten or more. The chain combines TRBV7-2 with TRBJ1-5, with unresolved D. V was pared by 3 bases and J by 6 bases, with 12 bases between. CDR1 is SGHTA and CDR2 is FQGNSA in the germline V gene. The CDR3 spans 14 residues. The CDR3 region is CASSFGQVGQPQHF. The CDR3 DNA sequence: TGTGCCAGCAGCTTTGGGCAGGTCGGTCAGCCCCAGCATTTT. The full variable domain, with the rest looked up from reference TRBV7-2 and TRBJ1-5, is GAGVSQSPSNKVTEKGKDVELRCDPISGHTALYWYRQSLGQGLEFLIYFQGNSAPDKSGLPSDRFSAERTGGSVSTLTIQRTQQEDSAVYLCASSFGQVGQPQHFGDGTRLSIL.

This chain connects TRBV29-1 to TRBJ1-1; D gene ambiguous. Per the germline V gene, CDR1 is SQVTM and CDR2 is ANQGSEA. The CDR3 loop spans 11 amino acids. Trimming removed 8 bases at V and 4 bases at J, with 11 bases between. The CDR3 nucleotides read TGCAGCATAGGAGGGTTCACTGAAGCTTTCTTT. Translating gives CSIGGFTEAFF.

This clonotype has at least ten counts. The chain uses TRBV20-1 and TRBJ1-5; 8 nucleotides align to TRBD1. Looked up from germline, CDR1 is DFQATT and CDR2 is SNEGSKA (reference sequence). With V trimmed by 3 bases and J by 3 bases, 7 bases remained unmatched. The CDR3 sequence is 15 residues long. The CDR3 DNA reads TGCAGTGCTAGTCCCGGGACAGGCTACAATCAGCCCCAGCATTTT. Amino acids: CSASPGTGYNQPQHF.

The V and J genes are TRBV4-3 and TRBJ2-2; D may be TRBD2 (6 bases). This CDR3 contains 16 residues. From germline, CDR1 is LGHNA and CDR2 YSLEER. Trimming cost V 0 bases and J 5 bases, with 13 bases left between them. Written as DNA, the CDR3 is TGCGCCAGCAGCCAAGATCGGAGGGGTAGGACCGGGGAGCTGTTTTTT. Translating gives CASSQDRRGRTGELFF.

Many counts were recorded for this clonotype. The V call is TRBV7-9, the J call TRBJ2-5, with D uncertain. V lost 4 bases to trimming and J lost 7 bases, with 10 bases between them. The germline V gene has CDR1 SEHNR and CDR2 FQNEAQ (reference sequence). The CDR3 totals 12 residues. In nucleotides, the CDR3 is TGTGCCAGCAGCTCGCCCTCGGGGACCCAGTACTTC. It specifies CASSSPSGTQYF. The variable domain in full, completed from reference TRBV7-9 and TRBJ2-5, reads DTGVSQNPRHKITKRGQNVTFRCDPISEHNRLYWYRQTLGQGPEFLTYFQNEAQLEKSRLLSDRFSAERPKGSFSTLEIQRTEQGDSAMYLCASSSPSGTQYFGPGTRLLVL.

About this clonotype: This CDR3 is missing its conserved last phenylalanine or tryptophan, likely due to a read error. The DNA is omitted, as the CDR3 cannot be located on it reliably, and the CDR3 follows TCRdb's listing. This rearrangement joins TRBV15 to TRBJ2-5; TRBD1 reflects the table's D call only, with no check against the DNA. The CDR3 numbers 10 amino acids, ends counted. The germline gives CDR1 LNHNV, CDR2 YYDKDF (reference sequence). CDR3 amino acids: CATSYPGQNY.